Below, 8 T cell receptor beta chains from the same sample are listed, as sequenced in a study of CD8 T cells in Susac syndrome. Roughly 0.45 to 1 ug RNA was reverse transcribed with random hexamers. TCRdb reprocessed the immunoSEQ multiplex PCR reads via MiXCR and lists one record per CDR3 protein. The sample yields under 95,000 distinct CDR3 sequences, approximately 95% seen once. Sample: CD8+ T cells from PBMCs. The receptors come from a human donor with Susac syndrome.

The chain couples TRBV12-3 or TRBV12-4 to TRBJ2-3, with unresolved D. V dropped 4 bases and J dropped 2 bases, with 13 bases sitting between them. The CDR3 sequence is 15 residues long. CDR3 loop: CASSWVVLHTDTQYF. As DNA, the CDR3 is TGTGCCAGCAGTTGGGTGGTTCTTCACACAGATACGCAGTATTTT.

The chain carries TRBV29-1 and TRBJ2-1; D gene ambiguous. Germline V lookup: CDR1 SQVTM, CDR2 ANQGSEA. V gave up 3 bases and J gave up 1 base, with 10 bases separating them. The CDR3 has 14 residues. CDR3 protein: CSVETWESYNEQFF. As DNA, the CDR3 is TGCAGCGTTGAGACGTGGGAATCCTACAATGAGCAGTTCTTC.

The chain combines TRBV5-4 with TRBJ1-1; D call uncertain. Germline V gene lookup returns CDR1 SGHNT and CDR2 YYREEE (reference sequence). The CDR3 totals 13 residues. The V end was cut by 5 bases, the J end by 0 bases, with 8 bases between. This chain's CDR3 is CASSPGMNTEAFF. CDR3 in DNA: TGTGCCAGCAGTCCCGGAATGAACACTGAAGCTTTCTTT.

This rearrangement joins TRBV5-1 to TRBJ1-5; D perhaps matches TRBD1 (6 bases). The CDR3 contains 13 residues. The germline V gene has CDR1 SGHRS and CDR2 YFSETQ. The germline V and J ends were trimmed by 0 bases and 9 bases, with 10 bases remaining between them. CDR3 loop: CASSLAGELPQHF. The CDR3, as DNA: TGCGCCAGCAGCTTGGCAGGGGAGCTGCCCCAGCATTTT. The complete variable domain, with remaining parts taken from reference TRBV5-1 and TRBJ1-5, reads KAGVTQTPRYLIKTRGQQVTLSCSPISGHRSVSWYQQTPGQGLQFLFEYFSETQRNKGNFPGRFSGRQFSNSRSEMNVSTLELGDSALYLCASSLAGELPQHFGDGTRLSIL.

The chain is built from TRBV6-2 or TRBV6-3 and TRBJ2-3; 11 nucleotides line up with TRBD2. Germline trimming cut 0 bases from V and 5 bases from J; bases unmatched to any gene: 4. The CDR3 runs 16 residues. In germline, CDR1 is MNHEY, CDR2 SVGEGT. Here the CDR3 DNA reads TGTGCCAGCAGTTACTCCCTAGCGGGAGGACGAGATACGCAGTATTTT. It translates to CASSYSLAGGRDTQYF.

The chain recombines TRBV12-3 or TRBV12-4 with TRBJ2-3; the D gene is possibly TRBD2 (5 bases). With 3 bases removed from V and 6 bases from J, the gap between germline ends came to 16 bases. There are 15 residues in the CDR3. In DNA form, the CDR3 reads TGTGCCAGCAGTTTGGCTATGGCTAGCCCCGATACGCAGTATTTT. This codes for CASSLAMASPDTQYF.

The CDR3 coding sequence is TGTGCCAGCTCACCACCGTTGGAAGGCTACGAGCAGTACTTC. Translated: CASSPPLEGYEQYF. J is TRBJ2-7 and V is TRBV18; D gene uncertain. The CDR3 sequence is 14 residues long. V was trimmed by 0 bases and J by 3 bases, leaving 9 bases between them. In germline, CDR1 is KGHSH, CDR2 LQKENI.

This clonotype was seen more than once but under ten times. The chain is built from TRBV30 and TRBJ2-1; the match to TRBD1 covers 9 bases. Germline-derived CDR1 and CDR2 are GTSNPN and SVGIG (reference sequence). CDR3 length: 15 residues. J was trimmed by 8 bases and V by 2 bases; bases with no gene match: 10. The chain's CDR3 is CAWSQGTGLDDEQFF. The CDR3 DNA reads as TGTGCCTGGAGTCAAGGGACAGGGCTAGACGATGAGCAGTTCTTC.